The 32 T cell receptor beta chains presented below share a single source sample, sequenced in a study of cytotoxic CD8 clonotypes in ibrutinib-treated CLL. Sequenced by immunoSEQ multiplex PCR; TCRdb stores in-frame clones only, minus some. The sample lists some 150,000 clones, about four fifths occurring once. The starting material was PBMCs, obtained after 12 months of ibrutinib treatment. The receptor source for this set is a human donor with chronic lymphocytic leukemia.

This rearrangement joins TRBV27 to TRBJ2-3; D gene ambiguous. The germline CDR1 and CDR2 sequences are MNHEY and SMNVEV (reference sequence). With 3 bases removed from V and 3 bases from J, the gap between germline ends came to 16 bases. CDR3 length: 16 residues. CDR3 sequence reads: CASSFPHSGETDTQYF. The DNA of the CDR3 is TGTGCCAGCAGTTTCCCTCATTCGGGTGAGACAGATACGCAGTATTTT.

The chain joins TRBV7-9 to TRBJ1-2; no clear D gene. V was pared by 1 base and J by 7 bases, with 16 bases between. The germline gives CDR1 SEHNR, CDR2 FQNEAQ (reference sequence). This CDR3 has 15 residues. CDR3 region: CASSLEVHVRGGYTF. The CDR3 DNA reads TGTGCCAGCAGCTTAGAGGTTCATGTGCGGGGTGGCTACACCTTC.

J is TRBJ2-7 and V is TRBV28, with 11 nucleotides matching TRBD2. The CDR3 is 15 amino acids. V shed 8 bases and J 4 bases; nucleotides not matched to a gene: 10. Per germline, CDR1 MDHEN and CDR2 SYDVKM. The CDR3 DNA is TGTGCCAGCTCTTTCCCTAGCGGGAGGAGATACGAGCAGTACTTC. This gives the protein CASSFPSGRRYEQYF.

Here the CDR3 reads CASNGGDNTGELFF. The DNA of the CDR3 is TGTGCCAGCAACGGCGGAGATAACACCGGGGAGCTGTTTTTT. The gene calls are TRBV6-6 and TRBJ2-2, with no clear D. Germline assignment: CDR1 MNHNY and CDR2 SVGAGI (reference sequence). The CDR3 has 14 residues. Trimming left V 7 bases short and J 2 bases short, with 11 bases between.

This rearrangement joins TRBV28 to TRBJ2-1; 14 bases are shared with TRBD2. There are 18 residues in the CDR3. Germline loops: CDR1 MDHEN, CDR2 SYDVKM. With 7 bases clipped from V and 1 base from J, the junction kept 9 bases outside the gene matches. CDR3 DNA sequence: TGTGCCAGCAAGGGACTAGCGGGAGTTGGCCGATCCTACAATGAGCAGTTCTTC. Translation: CASKGLAGVGRSYNEQFF.

The chain carries TRBV27 and TRBJ2-7; 9 nucleotides agree with TRBD2. The ends lost 5 bases at V and 4 bases at J; junction bases unmatched: 12. CDR3 length equals 16 residues. Germline V gene data show CDR1 as MNHEY and CDR2 as SMNVEV (reference sequence). The DNA of the CDR3 is TGTGCCAGCAGTCCGAAACCCGGCGGGAGGGGTTACGAGCAGTACTTC. Protein: CASSPKPGGRGYEQYF.

The chain combines TRBV5-1 with TRBJ1-1, with a tentative D call TRBD1 (5 bases). The CDR3 contains 16 residues. V lost 2 bases to trimming and J lost 2 bases, with 16 bases between them. Germline CDR1 reads SGHRS; CDR2 reads YFSETQ. In DNA, the CDR3 is TGCGCCAGCAGCTTCACAGGACTCGACGACAACACTGAAGCTTTCTTT. Its translation: CASSFTGLDDNTEAFF.

The chain carries TRBV4-3 and TRBJ2-3, with D unclear. The CDR3 consists of 16 residues. V lost 0 bases and J 6 bases, leaving 16 bases between the germline ends. CDR1 is LGHNA and CDR2 is YSLEER in the germline V gene. CDR3 protein: CASSQDRATGRDTQYF. Written as DNA, the CDR3 is TGCGCCAGCAGCCAAGATCGGGCGACCGGGCGGGATACGCAGTATTTT.

Here the CDR3 DNA reads TGTGCCAGCAGTACCACGACCGACAACTCCGGGGAGCTGTTTTTT. The encoded protein is CASSTTTDNSGELFF. V is TRBV27 and J is TRBJ2-2, with D unclear. The CDR3 contains 15 residues. Germline CDR1 reads MNHEY; CDR2 reads SMNVEV (reference sequence). V lost 5 bases and J 6 bases, leaving 16 bases between the germline ends.

This clone was observed a handful of times. The chain carries TRBV10-3 and TRBJ2-3; 7 bases map to TRBD2. This CDR3 is built from 13 residues. Germline V CDR1 and CDR2: ENHRY, SYGVKD. The V and J ends lost 10 bases and 2 bases, in that order; junction bases with no gene match: 6. The CDR3 loop reads CATERDDTDTQYF. DNA of the CDR3: TGTGCCACCGAGCGGGACGACACAGATACGCAGTATTTT.

The J gene is TRBJ2-7, the V gene TRBV9, with 10 bases identical to TRBD1. V gave up 3 bases and J gave up 2 bases; unmatched junction bases: 2. This CDR3 is built from 14 residues. In germline, CDR1 is SGDLS, CDR2 YYNGEE. CDR3 sequence reads: CASSAGQGTYEQYF. CDR3 DNA sequence: TGTGCCAGCAGCGCGGGACAGGGGACCTACGAGCAGTACTTC. Looking up the rest from reference TRBV9 and TRBJ2-7 gives the full variable domain: DSGVTQTPKHLITATGQRVTLRCSPRSGDLSVYWYQQSLDQGLQFLIQYYNGEERAKGNILERFSAQQFPDLHSELNLSSLELGDSALYFCASSAGQGTYEQYFGPGTRLTVT.

The chain recombines TRBV6-5 with TRBJ2-1; D unclear. The ends were cut back, 5 bases at V and 5 bases at J, with 4 bases in the middle. The CDR3 is 11 amino acids. The germline V gene has CDR1 MNHEY and CDR2 SVGAGI. Here the CDR3 reads CASSKHNEQFF. CDR3 DNA: TGTGCCAGCAGTAAACACAATGAGCAGTTCTTC.

The V and J genes are TRBV10-1 and TRBJ2-3, with D possibly called TRBD1 or TRBD2 (5 bases each). This CDR3 has 13 amino acids. Germline V gene lookup returns CDR1 WNHNN and CDR2 SYGVQD (reference sequence). V was shortened by 7 bases and J by 2 bases, with 10 bases between the two germline ends. The CDR3 protein is CASTRDDTDTQYF. The CDR3 nucleotides are TGCGCCAGCACTCGGGACGACACAGATACGCAGTATTTT.

V gene TRBV4-1 combines with J gene TRBJ2-7, with TRBD2 matching over 7 bases. V was clipped by 5 bases and J by 4 bases; unmatched bases: 8. Germline-derived CDR1 and CDR2 are MGHRA and YSYEKL. CDR3 length: 14 residues. The CDR3: CASSYRDYLYEQYF. CDR3 DNA sequence: TGCGCCAGCAGCTACCGGGACTACCTTTACGAGCAGTACTTC.

This sequence joins TRBV5-4 and TRBJ1-4; a weak D match, TRBD1 (5 bases). CDR3 length: 16 residues. The germline V gene encodes CDR1 SGHNT and CDR2 YYREEE (reference sequence). V lost 4 bases to trimming and J lost 4 bases, with 17 bases between them. CDR3 bases: TGTGCCAGCAGCCGTCTACAGGAGGGATATAATGAAAAACTGTTTTTT. This gives the protein CASSRLQEGYNEKLFF.

This chain joins TRBV7-2 and TRBJ2-1; TRBD2 aligns across 13 bases. V lost 4 bases, J lost 9 bases, and 6 bases stayed unmatched. Germline V CDR1 and CDR2: SGHTA, FQGNSA. The CDR3 is 15 residues long. The CDR3 DNA is TGTGCCAGCAGCTCTGGACTAGCGGGAGTCTTTGAGCAGTTCTTC. This encodes CASSSGLAGVFEQFF.

J is TRBJ2-5 and V is TRBV2; no firm D call. Germline V lookup: CDR1 SNHLY, CDR2 FYNNEI. Trimming pared 7 bases from V and 5 bases from J, leaving 17 bases between. The CDR3 runs to 14 residues. CDR3 bases: TGTGCCAGCAATTCCGGGCCTCTAGAGGAGACCCAGTACTTC. It translates to CASNSGPLEETQYF.

The J gene is TRBJ1-2, the V gene TRBV7-9, with TRBD1 matching over 7 bases. The V and J ends lost 5 bases and 6 bases, in that order; junction bases with no gene match: 15. From germline, CDR1 is SEHNR and CDR2 FQNEAQ (reference sequence). The CDR3 runs 16 residues. The CDR3 DNA sequence: TGTGCCAGCAGCACTTTAGGACGGACAGGATCTCATGGCTACACCTTC. Translation gives CASSTLGRTGSHGYTF.

J is TRBJ1-1 and V is TRBV11-2; possibly TRBD1 for D (5 bases). The CDR3 loop spans 13 amino acids. V shed 0 bases and J shed 10 bases, with 12 bases lying between them. Germline assignment: CDR1 SGHAT and CDR2 FQNNGV. As DNA, the CDR3 is TGTGCCAGCAGCTTAGATCCGGGCAGGGTAGCTTTCTTT. Its protein is CASSLDPGRVAFF.

J is TRBJ1-1 and V is TRBV28, with D possibly being TRBD1 (5 bases). Trimming shortened V by 5 bases and J by 0 bases, and 13 bases separated the two germline ends. The CDR3 length is 15 residues. CDR1 and CDR2 (germline): MDHEN, SYDVKM. The CDR3 is CASSHRTGLNTEAFF. The CDR3 DNA is TGTGCCAGCAGTCACCGTACAGGACTGAACACTGAAGCTTTCTTT.

The chain is built from TRBV7-6 and TRBJ2-5; no clear D gene. Per the germline V gene, CDR1 is SGHVS and CDR2 is FNYEAQ. V lost 5 bases, J lost 4 bases, and 20 bases lay in between. This CDR3 has 16 residues. DNA for the CDR3: TGTGCCAGCAGCGCCTTGGATGGTGGGGTGGGAGAGACCCAGTACTTC. Translation: CASSALDGGVGETQYF.

The rearrangement links TRBV27 to TRBJ2-1, with 9 bases that match TRBD2. V lost 5 bases to trimming and J lost 7 bases; unmatched junction nucleotides: 3. CDR3 length: 13 amino acids. CDR1 and CDR2 (germline): MNHEY, SMNVEV (reference sequence). The CDR3 region is CASSGTSLNEQFF. The CDR3, as DNA: TGTGCCAGCAGTGGGACTAGCTTGAATGAGCAGTTCTTC.

The chain combines TRBV4-3 with TRBJ2-5; perhaps TRBD2 as D (5 bases). Germline V gene sequence: CDR1 LGHNA, CDR2 YSLEER. The CDR3 has 14 residues. Trimming pared 1 base from V and 3 bases from J, leaving 9 bases between. CDR3 in amino acids: CASSQGRREETQYF. The DNA of the CDR3 is TGCGCCAGCAGCCAAGGTCGGCGGGAAGAGACCCAGTACTTC.

V is TRBV6-5 and J is TRBJ1-3; D is uncertain. The CDR3 sequence is 16 residues long. Trimming took 0 bases from V and 0 from J, leaving 9 bases between them. The germline gives CDR1 MNHEY, CDR2 SVGAGI. CDR3: CASSYSGSSSGNTIYF. The CDR3 nucleotides are TGTGCCAGCAGTTACTCAGGCAGCAGCTCTGGAAACACCATATATTTT.

This clone showed up just a few times. The sample contains more than one DNA sequence encoding this CDR3. V is TRBV7-9 and J is TRBJ2-7; D is unclear. CDR1 and CDR2 (germline): SEHNR, FQNEAQ (reference sequence). With 5 bases removed from V and 4 bases from J, the gap between germline ends came to 15 bases. The CDR3 covers 14 residues. In DNA form, the CDR3 reads TGTGCCAGCAGCCAAGAATACGGGCCTTACGAGCAGTACTTC. Translation: CASSQEYGPYEQYF. Combining the CDR3 with reference TRBV7-9 and TRBJ2-7 gives the whole variable domain DTGVSQNPRHKITKRGQNVTFRCDPISEHNRLYWYRQTLGQGPEFLTYFQNEAQLEKSRLLSDRFSAERPKGSFSTLEIQRTEQGDSAMYLCASSQEYGPYEQYFGPGTRLTVT.

The chain joins TRBV11-2 to TRBJ2-7; weak D call: TRBD2 (5 bases). The CDR3 is 14 amino acids. Trimming took 0 bases from V and 4 from J, leaving 10 bases between them. Germline V gene sequence: CDR1 SGHAT, CDR2 FQNNGV. The CDR3 protein is CASSLEVREYEQYF. The CDR3 region has the DNA TGTGCCAGCAGCTTAGAGGTGAGGGAATACGAGCAGTACTTC. The entire variable domain, with the rest obtained from reference TRBV11-2 and TRBJ2-7, is as follows: EAGVAQSPRYKIIEKRQSVAFWCNPISGHATLYWYQQILGQGPKLLIQFQNNGVVDDSQLPKDRFSAERLKGVDSTLKIQPAKLEDSAVYLCASSLEVREYEQYFGPGTRLTVT.

V and J are TRBV4-3 and TRBJ2-1, with unresolved D. The CDR3 sequence is 17 residues long. V lost 0 bases and J 2 bases, leaving 14 bases between the germline ends. Germline CDR1 LGHNA, CDR2 YSLEER. In DNA, the CDR3 is TGCGCCAGCAGCCAAGATCTTGTACAGAAGACCTACAATGAGCAGTTCTTC. Protein sequence: CASSQDLVQKTYNEQFF.

The chain joins TRBV5-1 to TRBJ2-2; 9 nucleotides match TRBD1. Germline-derived CDR1 and CDR2 are SGHRS and YFSETQ. CDR3 size: 19 residues. Trimming removed 0 bases from V and 4 bases from J; junction bases left unmatched: 13. Here the CDR3 reads CASSLAIWGQGPGTGELFF. As DNA, the CDR3 is TGCGCCAGCAGCTTGGCCATTTGGGGACAGGGCCCGGGCACCGGGGAGCTGTTTTTT. Supplemented by reference TRBV5-1 and TRBJ2-2, the full variable domain reads KAGVTQTPRYLIKTRGQQVTLSCSPISGHRSVSWYQQTPGQGLQFLFEYFSETQRNKGNFPGRFSGRQFSNSRSEMNVSTLELGDSALYLCASSLAIWGQGPGTGELFFGEGSRLTVL.

This chain's CDR3 is CASSQSRSLDEQFF. DNA of the CDR3: TGTGCCAGCAGCCAATCGCGGTCCCTCGATGAGCAGTTCTTC. The chain combines TRBV16 with TRBJ2-1; no definite D call. Between the trimmed V and J ends, which lost 0 bases and 8 bases, there was a span of 11 bases. The CDR3 totals 14 residues. Per germline, CDR1 KGHSY and CDR2 FQNENV.

The table lists this clone with a few counts. The CDR3 is CASSVLIGEQYF. CDR3 DNA: TGTGCCAGCAGTGTTCTAATTGGCGAGCAGTACTTC. The V and J genes are TRBV25-1 and TRBJ2-7; D not certain. The CDR3 has 12 amino acids. CDR1 and CDR2 from the germline V gene are MGHDK and SYGVNS. Trimming took off 4 bases at V and 6 bases at J, with 10 bases between the two ends.

The V and J genes are TRBV4-3 and TRBJ2-1; unclear D gene. The length of the CDR3 is 16 residues. Trimming cost V 0 bases and J 8 bases, with 17 bases left between them. Germline V CDR1 and CDR2: LGHNA, YSLEER. For the CDR3, the DNA is TGCGCCAGCAGCCAAGATAATCCTGGTACGTGGGATGAGCAGTTCTTC. Translating it yields CASSQDNPGTWDEQFF.

A few counts support this clone. The CDR3 nucleotides read TGTGCCAGCAGCAGGGAATCTGGAAACACCATATATTTT. This gives the protein CASSRESGNTIYF. The rearrangement links TRBV9 to TRBJ1-3, with D unresolved. Germline V gene lookup returns CDR1 SGDLS and CDR2 YYNGEE. This CDR3 is built from 13 residues. V was trimmed by 4 bases and J by 1 base, leaving 6 bases between them.